A single sample gave rise to the 18 T cell receptor beta chains below, sequenced in a study of regulatory T cells in long-lasting Graves disease. Sample time point: persistent/refractory GD, antithyroid drugs over 5 years with positive TRAb. From RNA extracted from PBMCs, the TCR library was made. According to the study, TCR beta libraries were built with iRepertoire HTBI primers and CDR3-region Arm-PCR. TCRdb re-analysed the multiplex PCR reads in MiXCR, keeping a single row per CDR3 protein. The table records 650,000 to 850,000 distinct CDR3 sequences, approximately 29% of them present only once. The starting material was peripheral blood mononuclear cells (PBMCs), obtained when the disease was refractory, from a patient treated with antithyroid drugs. The source is a female donor with Graves disease.

With respect to this clonotype: A single base separates this from a much larger clone, so it may be a read error. The chain carries TRBV20-1 and TRBJ2-5, with TRBD1 matching 9 bases. In germline, CDR1 is DFQATT, CDR2 SNEGSKA (reference sequence). The CDR3 has 13 residues. CDR3 in DNA: TGCAGTGCCCCGGGGGGACAGGGAGAGACCCAGTGCTTC. Translated, it gives CSAPGGQGETQCF.

This clonotype was counted between two and nine times. CDR3 protein: CSARRSGGGTEAFF. CDR3 DNA: TGCAGTGCTAGGAGATCAGGGGGCGGCACTGAAGCTTTCTTT. This sequence joins TRBV20-1 and TRBJ1-1; 8 bases agree with TRBD1. The CDR3 contains 14 residues. J was trimmed by 4 bases and V by 3 bases; bases with no gene match: 7. The V gene's germline CDR1 is DFQATT and CDR2 SNEGSKA (reference sequence).

This chain links TRBV5-1 with TRBJ2-2; 8 nucleotides line up with TRBD2. This CDR3 contains 14 residues. The junction had 4 bases not matched to a gene; V was cut back by 2 bases and J by 7 bases. The germline V gene encodes CDR1 SGHRS and CDR2 YFSETQ. The CDR3 sequence is CASSLAGADGELFF. CDR3 bases: TGCGCCAGCAGCTTAGCGGGAGCAGACGGGGAGCTGTTTTTT.

The CDR3 is CASSPQRTGHYGYTF. CDR3 DNA: TGTGCCAGCTCACCCCAGAGGACAGGGCACTATGGCTACACCTTC. This chain links TRBV18 with TRBJ1-2, with 8 nucleotides matching TRBD1. V was pared by 3 bases and J by 3 bases, with 6 bases of the junction left unmatched. The CDR3 loop spans 15 amino acids. Germline loops: CDR1 KGHSH, CDR2 LQKENI.

V is TRBV18 and J is TRBJ2-7; D is unresolved. The V and J ends lost 2 bases and 0 bases respectively, with 11 bases between them. The CDR3 runs to 15 residues. CDR1 and CDR2 from the germline V gene are KGHSH and LQKENI. The CDR3, as DNA: TGTGCCAGCTCACCATCGTCACCTACCTCCTACGAGCAGTACTTC. Translation: CASSPSSPTSYEQYF. The full variable domain, its missing parts supplied by reference TRBV18 and TRBJ2-7, is NAGVMQNPRHLVRRRGQEARLRCSPMKGHSHVYWYRQLPEEGLKFMVYLQKENIIDESGMPKERFSAEFPKEGPSILRIQQVVRGDSAAYFCASSPSSPTSYEQYFGPGTRLTVT.

The chain employs TRBV3-1 and TRBJ2-5; 7 nucleotides line up with TRBD1. This CDR3 region has 16 residues. V lost 1 base and J lost 3; bases outside the gene matches: 8. Germline V gene data show CDR1 as LGHDT and CDR2 as YNNKEL (reference sequence). CDR3 sequence: CASSQGQTRGKETQYF. The CDR3 DNA is TGTGCCAGCAGCCAAGGACAAACCAGGGGGAAAGAGACCCAGTACTTC.

The V gene is TRBV9, the J gene TRBJ1-1, with a possible D match to TRBD1 (5 bases). In germline, CDR1 is SGDLS, CDR2 YYNGEE. V lost 4 bases to trimming and J lost 1 base, with 11 bases between them. The CDR3 is made up of 14 amino acids. CDR3 protein: CASSKWGTNTEAFF. CDR3 DNA: TGTGCCAGCAGCAAGTGGGGGACGAACACTGAAGCTTTCTTT.

The table lists this clonotype with a few counts. The chain employs TRBV20-1 and TRBJ2-5; no clear D gene. Germline-derived CDR1 and CDR2 are DFQATT and SNEGSKA (reference sequence). V shed 7 bases and J shed 5 bases, with 8 bases lying between them. The CDR3 is 10 residues long. The CDR3 region is CSVAAETQYF. The CDR3 DNA is TGCAGTGTCGCGGCGGAGACCCAGTACTTC.

This clonotype turned up a few times. The chain joins TRBV29-1 to TRBJ1-1, with D uncertain. The CDR3 totals 13 residues. Trimming cost V 4 bases and J 0 bases, with 9 bases left between them. The germline CDR1 and CDR2 sequences are SQVTM and ANQGSEA. The CDR3 nucleotides read TGCAGCGTTGGTTCCGAACTGAACACTGAAGCTTTCTTT. Translation: CSVGSELNTEAFF.

Ten or more counts support this clonotype. The chain combines TRBV28 with TRBJ2-7; 9 bases are a match to TRBD1. This CDR3 is built from 16 residues. V lost 6 bases to trimming and J lost 4 bases; unmatched junction nucleotides: 13. CDR1 and CDR2 from the germline V gene are MDHEN and SYDVKM. CDR3 coding DNA: TGTGCCAGCAGGAACACAGTCGGGACAGGGTTTTACGAGCAGTACTTC. Translating it yields CASRNTVGTGFYEQYF. The whole variable domain, filled in from reference TRBV28 and TRBJ2-7, reads DVKVTQSSRYLVKRTGEKVFLECVQDMDHENMFWYRQDPGLGLRLIYFSYDVKMKEKGDIPEGYSVSREKKERFSLILESASTNQTSMYLCASRNTVGTGFYEQYFGPGTRLTVT.

This clonotype has only a few counts. The chain uses TRBV3-1 and TRBJ2-7; 9 positions match TRBD2. CDR3 length equals 15 residues. V lost 1 base and J lost 2; bases outside the gene matches: 3. Germline V gene data show CDR1 as LGHDT and CDR2 as YNNKEL (reference sequence). The CDR3 loop reads CASSQGTSGPYEQYF. The CDR3 DNA is TGTGCCAGCAGCCAAGGTACTAGCGGGCCCTACGAGCAGTACTTC.

This clonotype was recorded at least ten times. The CDR3 region is CASSLDGAGKQYF. Here the CDR3 DNA reads TGTGCCAGCAGCTTAGATGGTGCGGGGAAGCAGTACTTC. This rearrangement joins TRBV11-2 to TRBJ2-7; weak D call: TRBD2 (6 bases). The CDR3 has 13 residues. From germline, CDR1 is SGHAT and CDR2 FQNNGV. V lost 0 bases to trimming and J lost 8 bases, with 11 bases between them.

J is TRBJ1-1 and V is TRBV7-9, with TRBD1 identical over 11 bases. CDR1 and CDR2 (germline): SEHNR, FQNEAQ (reference sequence). The CDR3 extends over 15 amino acids. Trimming at V came to 5 bases and at J to 3 bases, leaving 5 bases not matched to a gene. CDR3: CASSPRTGGHTEAFF. Here the CDR3 DNA reads TGTGCCAGCAGCCCTCGGACAGGGGGCCACACTGAAGCTTTCTTT. The full variable domain, its missing parts supplied by reference TRBV7-9 and TRBJ1-1, is DTGVSQNPRHKITKRGQNVTFRCDPISEHNRLYWYRQTLGQGPEFLTYFQNEAQLEKSRLLSDRFSAERPKGSFSTLEIQRTEQGDSAMYLCASSPRTGGHTEAFFGQGTRLTVV.

The rearrangement links TRBV5-5 to TRBJ2-7; TRBD2 matches 8 bases. Per germline, CDR1 SGHKS and CDR2 YYEKEE (reference sequence). This CDR3 has 14 residues. V lost 2 bases and J lost 4; bases outside the gene matches: 5. The CDR3 spells CASSLQREIYEQYF. CDR3 in DNA: TGTGCCAGCAGCTTACAGCGGGAGATTTACGAGCAGTACTTC.

This clonotype was detected only a few times. The chain combines TRBV11-2 with TRBJ1-3; D is undetermined. The CDR3 consists of 16 residues. Germline-derived CDR1 and CDR2 are SGHAT and FQNNGV. V was pared by 1 base and J by 0 bases, with 10 bases between. The CDR3 here is CASSLGARSSGNTIYF. The CDR3 DNA follows: TGTGCCAGCAGCTTAGGAGCCCGGAGCTCTGGAAACACCATATATTTT. Full variable domain (missing parts from reference TRBV11-2 and TRBJ1-3): EAGVAQSPRYKIIEKRQSVAFWCNPISGHATLYWYQQILGQGPKLLIQFQNNGVVDDSQLPKDRFSAERLKGVDSTLKIQPAKLEDSAVYLCASSLGARSSGNTIYFGEGSWLTVV.

The V call is TRBV2, the J call TRBJ1-3, with D perhaps TRBD1 (5 bases). The ends were cut back, 2 bases at V and 0 bases at J, with 8 bases in the middle. The CDR3 totals 15 residues. From germline, CDR1 is SNHLY and CDR2 FYNNEI. CDR3 nucleotide sequence: TGTGCCAGCAGTGAATACAGGCGCTCTGGAAACACCATATATTTT. This sequence encodes CASSEYRRSGNTIYF. The variable domain in full, completed from reference TRBV2 and TRBJ1-3, reads EPEVTQTPSHQVTQMGQEVILRCVPISNHLYFYWYRQILGQKVEFLVSFYNNEISEKSEIFDDQFSVERPDGSNFTLKIRSTKLEDSAMYFCASSEYRRSGNTIYFGEGSWLTVV.

This rearrangement joins TRBV30 to TRBJ2-7; 11 bases match TRBD2. The germline V gene encodes CDR1 GTSNPN and CDR2 SVGIG (reference sequence). Trimming cost V 8 bases and J 4 bases; bases outside gene matches: 13. CDR3 size: 15 residues. The CDR3 loop reads CASSSETSGKYEQYF. Here the CDR3 DNA reads TGTGCCAGCAGCTCAGAGACTAGCGGGAAATACGAGCAGTACTTC.

This clonotype showed up just a few times. The rearrangement joins TRBV19 to TRBJ2-7; D unresolved. CDR3 length: 11 amino acids. The V end was cut by 6 bases, the J end by 5 bases, with 8 bases between. The germline CDR1 and CDR2 sequences are LNHDA and SQIVND (reference sequence). This CDR3 reads CASSPPDEQYF. The DNA of the CDR3 is TGTGCCAGTAGCCCTCCAGACGAGCAGTACTTC.